The 32 T cell receptor beta chains in this list originate from one sample, sequenced in a study of neurological immune-mediated disorders (dated by TCRdb to 2018 to 2020). Receptors were amplified or captured by 5' RACE. Instrument on record: Illumina HiSeq 2500. TCRdb's own reprocessing of the public reads used fastp at Q25 and MiXCR and kept productive beta chains. A single entry per CDR3 protein holds the most common genes and DNA from its merged rows. The sample contains tens of thousands of distinct CDR3 sequences, 17% of them found a single time. Just over 15% of the sample lies in the top ten. The sample was PBMCs. All receptors derive from a woman aged 40 to 55 in good health.

For the CDR3, the DNA is TGTGCCAGCAGTCCCGAAACGGGACGTGGAGAGACCCAGTACTTC. This codes for CASSPETGRGETQYF. This chain links TRBV12-3 or TRBV12-4 with TRBJ2-5, with D perhaps TRBD1 or TRBD2 (5 bases each). This CDR3 contains 15 residues. Trimming removed 5 bases from V and 4 bases from J, with 17 bases in between.

This clonotype was seen ten or more times. J is TRBJ1-1 and V is TRBV12-5, with a possible D match to TRBD1 (5 bases). Germline V gene lookup returns CDR1 LGHNT and CDR2 FRNRAP. CDR3 length equals 15 residues. V was clipped by 0 bases and J by 0 bases, with 8 bases between them. The CDR3 sequence is CASGLVWGLNTEAFF. CDR3 nucleotides: TGTGCTAGTGGTTTGGTATGGGGGTTGAACACTGAAGCTTTCTTT. Using reference TRBV12-5 and TRBJ1-1 for the parts outside the CDR3, the full variable domain is DARVTQTPRHKVTEMGQEVTMRCQPILGHNTVFWYRQTMMQGLELLAYFRNRAPLDDSGMPKDRFSAEMPDATLATLKIQPSEPRDSAVYFCASGLVWGLNTEAFFGQGTRLTVV.

In its sample, this clonotype was seen many times. The chain combines TRBV7-7 with TRBJ1-1, with D perhaps matching TRBD1 (5 bases). The CDR3 has 15 residues. Germline loops: CDR1 SSHAT, CDR2 FNYEAQ (reference sequence). V lost 5 bases and J lost 5, with 18 bases in between. The CDR3 sequence: CASSPGPGPGTEAFF. The CDR3 nucleotides are TGTGCCAGCAGCCCGGGACCTGGCCCTGGGACTGAAGCTTTCTTT.

This clonotype was recorded at least ten times. V is TRBV7-2 and J is TRBJ2-5, with 8 bases identical to TRBD2. V lost 4 bases, J lost 5 bases, and 21 bases stayed unmatched. Germline V gives CDR1 SGHTA, CDR2 FQGNSA. This CDR3 has 19 residues. Here the CDR3 DNA reads TGTGCCAGCAGCTCTCCCGCGGGGGCGGGGGGCTGGTCGGGGGAGACCCAGTACTTC. Translation gives CASSSPAGAGGWSGETQYF.

Ten or more counts support this clonotype. V usage is TRBV6-2 or TRBV6-3 and J usage is TRBJ1-1; a weak D match, TRBD1 (5 bases). The CDR3 contains 15 residues. Trimming removed 5 bases from V and 1 base from J, with 14 bases in between. CDR1 and CDR2 from the germline V gene are MNHEY and SVGEGT. CDR3 DNA: TGTGCCAGCAGTCACGGGGCAGGTGAGAACACTGAAGCTTTCTTT. Translating it yields CASSHGAGENTEAFF.

The V call is TRBV4-1, the J call TRBJ2-3; TRBD2 aligns across 8 bases. Trimming removed 0 bases from V and 1 base from J; junction bases left unmatched: 15. The CDR3 consists of 20 residues. Germline CDR1 MGHRA, CDR2 YSYEKL. The CDR3 bases are TGCGCCAGCAGCCAAGAGCCGGGGCTAGCGGGCGAACAGGGCACAGATACGCAGTATTTT. As protein: CASSQEPGLAGEQGTDTQYF.

This clonotype was seen a single time. This sequence joins TRBV29-1 and TRBJ2-3; D is possibly TRBD2 (6 bases). Trimming took 4 bases from V and 3 from J, leaving 11 bases between them. Germline CDR1 and CDR2: SQVTM and ANQGSEA. CDR3 length equals 13 residues. The CDR3 is CSVGGGTTDTQYF. CDR3 sequence (DNA): TGCAGCGTTGGTGGAGGGACTACAGATACGCAGTATTTT.

This clonotype was counted ten times or more. In DNA form, the CDR3 reads TGCGCCAGCAGCCCAGTCGTCGGGGCCACAGTCGGCGAGACCCAGTACTTC. It is translated as CASSPVVGATVGETQYF. This sequence joins TRBV4-3 and TRBJ2-5, with D perhaps being TRBD1 or TRBD2 (5 bases each). V was cut by 4 bases and J by 5 bases, with 23 bases left in between. The CDR3 loop spans 17 amino acids. Germline CDR1 reads LGHNA; CDR2 reads YSLEER.

This clonotype was observed at least ten times. V and J are TRBV12-3 or TRBV12-4 and TRBJ1-2; D unresolved. V was pared by 0 bases and J by 8 bases, with 13 bases between. The CDR3 covers 14 residues. CDR3 sequence: CASSLANLIGGYTF. CDR3 nucleotides: TGTGCCAGCAGTTTAGCAAACCTGATAGGAGGCTACACCTTC.

Note on this clonotype: A read error is possible here, since a much larger clone lies one base away. V and J are TRBV5-1 and TRBJ2-3; D may correspond to TRBD1 or TRBD2 (5 bases each). Germline lookup yields CDR1 SGHRS and CDR2 YFSETQ. Trimming removed 2 bases from V and 2 bases from J, with 24 bases in between. CDR3 length: 19 amino acids. CDR3 sequence reads: CASSFTAARGRRDTDTQYF. DNA of the CDR3: TGCGCCAGCAGCTTCACTGCAGCGAGGGGCAGGAGAGACACAGATACGCAGTATTTT.

This clonotype was found many times. CDR3: CASSLPKEDTQYF. DNA of the CDR3: TGTGCCAGCAGCTTACCCAAGGAAGATACGCAGTATTTT. The V gene is TRBV7-8, the J gene TRBJ2-3; D is unclear. This CDR3 region has 13 residues. Trimming cost V 2 bases and J 5 bases, with 8 bases left between them. The germline gives CDR1 SGHVS, CDR2 FQNEAQ.

Many counts were recorded for this clonotype. This chain links TRBV14 with TRBJ1-2; no clear D. Trimming took 4 bases from V and 1 from J, leaving 13 bases between them. CDR3 length: 15 amino acids. Germline assignment: CDR1 SGHDN and CDR2 FVKESK. Written as DNA, the CDR3 is TGTGCCAGCAGCCCAATAGGAGCTCTTAACTATGGCTACACCTTC. Translation gives CASSPIGALNYGYTF.

This clonotype appeared a few times. The V gene is TRBV27, the J gene TRBJ2-1; 12 positions match TRBD2. The V segment lost 11 bases and the J segment 9 bases; nucleotides outside the gene matches: 11. Germline loops: CDR1 MNHEY, CDR2 SMNVEV (reference sequence). The CDR3 length is 14 residues. The CDR3 protein is CAASGGAGLGEQFF. In DNA form, the CDR3 reads TGTGCCGCTAGCGGGGGGGCTGGCCTGGGTGAGCAGTTCTTC.

Regarding this clonotype: An end of the junction differs from the germline gene, which may be a read error. V and J are TRBV5-1 and TRBJ2-4; TRBD2 agrees at 11 bases. In germline, CDR1 is SGHRS, CDR2 YFSETQ. The CDR3 covers 19 residues. CDR3 coding DNA: TGTGCCAGCAGCTCCACCACCGGGACTAGCGGTGGGGCCAAAAACATTCAGTACTTC. The encoded protein is CASSSTTGTSGGAKNIQYF.

This clonotype is medium-sized within its sample. The chain has TRBV20-1 and TRBJ2-3; D is ambiguous. Germline V gives CDR1 DFQATT, CDR2 SNEGSKA (reference sequence). V lost 5 bases to trimming and J lost 0 bases, with 12 bases between them. The CDR3 totals 14 residues. The CDR3 spells CSAETRISTDTQYF. The DNA of the CDR3 is TGCAGTGCTGAAACAAGGATCAGCACAGATACGCAGTATTTT.

This clonotype was observed many times. The J gene is TRBJ1-2, the V gene TRBV20-1; 7 bases match TRBD1. The junction had 5 bases not matched to a gene; V was cut back by 0 bases and J by 4 bases. Looked up from germline, CDR1 is DFQATT and CDR2 is SNEGSKA (reference sequence). This CDR3 region has 14 residues. CDR3 residues: CSARDQGGVYGYTF. The CDR3, as DNA: TGCAGTGCTAGAGATCAGGGGGGCGTCTATGGCTACACCTTC.

This clonotype was found many times. This chain uses TRBV28 with TRBJ1-1, with 8 bases matching TRBD1. Losses at the gene ends were 1 base for V and 0 bases for J; bases not matched to a gene: 13. Per the germline V gene, CDR1 is MDHEN and CDR2 is SYDVKM. The CDR3 is 19 residues long. As DNA, the CDR3 is TGTGCCAGCAGTTTATTCACCGACAGGGGCGCCGGTTTGAACACTGAAGCTTTCTTT. Translating it yields CASSLFTDRGAGLNTEAFF.

V gene TRBV6-6 combines with J gene TRBJ1-6; D is ambiguous. The CDR3 runs to 13 residues. V was shortened by 6 bases and J by 8 bases, with 11 bases between the two germline ends. CDR1 and CDR2 from the germline V gene are MNHNY and SVGAGI (reference sequence). CDR3 in DNA: TGTGCCAGCAGCCTGTTAAGCGATTCACCCCTCCACTTT. This translates into CASSLLSDSPLHF.

On this clonotype: One end of the junction fails to match germline, which may point to a read error. V is TRBV3-1 and J is TRBJ1-1, with 11 bases fitting TRBD1. Germline-derived CDR1 and CDR2 are LGHDT and YNNKEL (reference sequence). This CDR3 is built from 16 residues. CDR3 amino acids: CAISRRGQGAMAEAFF. CDR3 nucleotide sequence: TGTGCCATCAGCCGCCGTGGACAGGGGGCCATGGCTGAAGCTTTCTTT.

This clonotype was observed at least ten times. The chain has TRBV7-3 and TRBJ2-2; D unresolved. The CDR3 extends over 19 amino acids. CDR1 is SGHTA, CDR2 FQGTGA, per germline. V lost 0 bases and J 1 base, leaving 18 bases between the germline ends. In DNA, the CDR3 is TGTGCCAGCAGCTTAACGCCCGTGGTAGGACGGAAGAACACCGGGGAGCTGTTTTTT. Translating it yields CASSLTPVVGRKNTGELFF.

This clonotype was detected many times. This CDR3 is CASSPGQGLNEQFF. CDR3 sequence (DNA): TGTGCCAGCTCACCGGGACAGGGACTCAATGAGCAGTTCTTC. V is TRBV18 and J is TRBJ2-1, with TRBD1 matching over 9 bases. Germline CDR1 reads KGHSH; CDR2 reads LQKENI. The CDR3 runs to 14 residues. V gave up 3 bases and J gave up 6 bases; unmatched junction bases: 3.

This clonotype occurred many times. The chain has TRBV9 and TRBJ2-7, with 8 bases identical to TRBD2. The CDR3 length is 15 residues. Germline assignment: CDR1 SGDLS and CDR2 YYNGEE. After removal of 4 bases from V and 3 bases from J, the junction contained 9 bases not matched to a gene. CDR3 sequence reads: CASSPGGGSFYEQYF. In nucleotides, the CDR3 is TGTGCCAGCAGCCCGGGAGGGGGGTCTTTCTACGAGCAGTACTTC. The whole variable domain, remainder taken from reference TRBV9 and TRBJ2-7, is DSGVTQTPKHLITATGQRVTLRCSPRSGDLSVYWYQQSLDQGLQFLIQYYNGEERAKGNILERFSAQQFPDLHSELNLSSLELGDSALYFCASSPGGGSFYEQYFGPGTRLTVT.

This clonotype has just a few counts. The chain couples TRBV9 to TRBJ2-2; a weak D match, TRBD1 (5 bases). The CDR3 sequence is 14 residues long. Trimming removed 3 bases at V and 6 bases at J, with 12 bases between. Germline values: CDR1 SGDLS, CDR2 YYNGEE. The CDR3 reads CASSALREPGELFF. DNA of the CDR3: TGTGCCAGCAGCGCCCTCAGGGAACCCGGGGAGCTGTTTTTT. Based on the CDR3 plus reference TRBV9 and TRBJ2-2, the full variable domain is DSGVTQTPKHLITATGQRVTLRCSPRSGDLSVYWYQQSLDQGLQFLIQYYNGEERAKGNILERFSAQQFPDLHSELNLSSLELGDSALYFCASSALREPGELFFGEGSRLTVL.

This clonotype has a count of ten or more. CDR3 sequence: CASSLPGSEQYV. The CDR3, as DNA: TGTGCCAGCAGTCTCCCCGGGTCAGAGCAGTACGTC. The chain joins TRBV28 to TRBJ2-7; the D is unclear. The CDR3 runs 12 residues. Germline-derived CDR1 and CDR2 are MDHEN and SYDVKM. The V gene lost 5 bases and the J gene lost 7 bases, with 12 bases spanning the gap.

The chain employs TRBV6-5 and TRBJ2-1; possible D gene TRBD2, 6 bases. CDR3 size: 13 residues. V dropped 4 bases and J dropped 7 bases, with 11 bases sitting between them. Germline V lookup: CDR1 MNHEY, CDR2 SVGAGI. CDR3 in amino acids: CASSFRGWNEQFF. The DNA for the CDR3 is TGTGCCAGCAGTTTCCGGGGGTGGAATGAGCAGTTCTTC.

This clonotype was observed many times. The chain links TRBV5-1 to TRBJ2-5; D unresolved. Germline V gives CDR1 SGHRS, CDR2 YFSETQ. The CDR3 is 14 residues long. V dropped 4 bases and J dropped 2 bases, with 12 bases sitting between them. The CDR3 spells CASSPRTSQETQYF. The CDR3 DNA is TGCGCCAGCAGCCCACGGACGAGTCAAGAGACCCAGTACTTC. The full variable domain, its missing parts supplied by reference TRBV5-1 and TRBJ2-5, is KAGVTQTPRYLIKTRGQQVTLSCSPISGHRSVSWYQQTPGQGLQFLFEYFSETQRNKGNFPGRFSGRQFSNSRSEMNVSTLELGDSALYLCASSPRTSQETQYFGPGTRLLVL.

The V call is TRBV6-5, the J call TRBJ1-5; TRBD1 might be the D (6 bases). Germline V gene lookup returns CDR1 MNHEY and CDR2 SVGAGI. CDR3 length equals 15 residues. Trimming removed 9 bases at V and 2 bases at J, with 17 bases between. CDR3 nucleotides: TGTGCCAGTTCACGGAACAGGGAAGGCAATCAGCCCCAGCATTTT. Translation: CASSRNREGNQPQHF.

This clonotype has a count of ten or more. DNA for the CDR3: TGCAGTGCCCCCCGGGGTAGCGGGGGGGCCGCAGAGACCCAGTACTTC. Its protein is CSAPRGSGGAAETQYF. This rearrangement joins TRBV20-1 to TRBJ2-5; 11 bases are shared with TRBD2. Germline V gene lookup returns CDR1 DFQATT and CDR2 SNEGSKA (reference sequence). The CDR3 has 16 residues. The ends lost 6 bases at V and 4 bases at J; junction bases unmatched: 13.

This clonotype was counted at least ten times. The chain couples TRBV15 to TRBJ1-1; TRBD1 is a possible D gene (5 bases). V gave up 0 bases and J gave up 11 bases, with 10 bases separating them. The germline V gene has CDR1 LNHNV and CDR2 YYDKDF (reference sequence). The CDR3 spans 12 residues. CDR3: CATSRDKGRAFF. DNA of the CDR3: TGTGCCACCAGCAGAGATAAGGGGCGGGCTTTCTTT.

This clonotype showed up many times. CDR3 region: CAISELGDRAKAGELFF. CDR3 bases: TGTGCCATCAGTGAGTTGGGGGACAGGGCGAAGGCCGGGGAGCTGTTTTTT. The chain has TRBV10-3 and TRBJ2-2, with TRBD1 matching over 9 bases. The CDR3 spans 17 residues. V gave up 1 base and J gave up 6 bases; unmatched junction bases: 9. Per the germline V gene, CDR1 is ENHRY and CDR2 is SYGVKD.

This clonotype was counted only a few times. V is TRBV20-1 and J is TRBJ1-6, with 8 bases identical to TRBD1. This CDR3 has 15 amino acids. The V segment lost 5 bases and the J segment 8 bases; nucleotides outside the gene matches: 11. Germline lookup yields CDR1 DFQATT and CDR2 SNEGSKA (reference sequence). The CDR3 is CSAREWTGPDSPLHF. The DNA for the CDR3 is TGCAGTGCTCGTGAATGGACAGGGCCAGATTCACCCCTCCACTTT.

This clonotype was seen ten or more times. The gene calls are TRBV6-2 or TRBV6-3 and TRBJ1-2, with TRBD1 matching 7 bases. V lost 6 bases and J lost 6; bases outside the gene matches: 10. Germline CDR1 and CDR2: MNHEY and SVGEGT. This CDR3 has 14 residues. In DNA, the CDR3 is TGTGCCAGCAGCTCCGAACAGGGGACCAATGGCTACACCTTC. Translation gives CASSSEQGTNGYTF.